The present T cell receptor beta chain was sequenced within a study of T cell responses to AZD1222 COVID-19 vaccine. In the study overall: Second-dose groups at about 4 or about 12 weeks were pooled.

Note on this clone: As yet, its antigen is unknown.

Study findings and constraints: Two AZD1222 doses significantly raised spike-specific TCR breadth and depth over controls. The study reported that nearly half of spike-specific TCRs target unmutated variant regions.

The CDR3 length is 16 residues. Deletions cut 2 bases from V and 2 bases from J, with 17 bases between. Germline loops: CDR1 SGHRS, CDR2 YFSETQ. The protocol was immunoSEQ multiplex PCR, while the TCRdb copy is restricted to in-frame clones and leaves out a portion. The data contain 100,000 to 150,000 clones, 86% of them singletons. This receptor was taken from an adult in good health. This material consisted of peripheral blood, taken on day 0 of AZD1222 vaccination. The chain links TRBV5-1 to TRBJ2-7; tentatively, D is TRBD2 (7 bases). CDR3 in DNA: TGCGCCAGCAGCTTATCAGCGGGGCAGGGGACCTACGAGCAGTACTTC. Its protein product is CASSLSAGQGTYEQYF.